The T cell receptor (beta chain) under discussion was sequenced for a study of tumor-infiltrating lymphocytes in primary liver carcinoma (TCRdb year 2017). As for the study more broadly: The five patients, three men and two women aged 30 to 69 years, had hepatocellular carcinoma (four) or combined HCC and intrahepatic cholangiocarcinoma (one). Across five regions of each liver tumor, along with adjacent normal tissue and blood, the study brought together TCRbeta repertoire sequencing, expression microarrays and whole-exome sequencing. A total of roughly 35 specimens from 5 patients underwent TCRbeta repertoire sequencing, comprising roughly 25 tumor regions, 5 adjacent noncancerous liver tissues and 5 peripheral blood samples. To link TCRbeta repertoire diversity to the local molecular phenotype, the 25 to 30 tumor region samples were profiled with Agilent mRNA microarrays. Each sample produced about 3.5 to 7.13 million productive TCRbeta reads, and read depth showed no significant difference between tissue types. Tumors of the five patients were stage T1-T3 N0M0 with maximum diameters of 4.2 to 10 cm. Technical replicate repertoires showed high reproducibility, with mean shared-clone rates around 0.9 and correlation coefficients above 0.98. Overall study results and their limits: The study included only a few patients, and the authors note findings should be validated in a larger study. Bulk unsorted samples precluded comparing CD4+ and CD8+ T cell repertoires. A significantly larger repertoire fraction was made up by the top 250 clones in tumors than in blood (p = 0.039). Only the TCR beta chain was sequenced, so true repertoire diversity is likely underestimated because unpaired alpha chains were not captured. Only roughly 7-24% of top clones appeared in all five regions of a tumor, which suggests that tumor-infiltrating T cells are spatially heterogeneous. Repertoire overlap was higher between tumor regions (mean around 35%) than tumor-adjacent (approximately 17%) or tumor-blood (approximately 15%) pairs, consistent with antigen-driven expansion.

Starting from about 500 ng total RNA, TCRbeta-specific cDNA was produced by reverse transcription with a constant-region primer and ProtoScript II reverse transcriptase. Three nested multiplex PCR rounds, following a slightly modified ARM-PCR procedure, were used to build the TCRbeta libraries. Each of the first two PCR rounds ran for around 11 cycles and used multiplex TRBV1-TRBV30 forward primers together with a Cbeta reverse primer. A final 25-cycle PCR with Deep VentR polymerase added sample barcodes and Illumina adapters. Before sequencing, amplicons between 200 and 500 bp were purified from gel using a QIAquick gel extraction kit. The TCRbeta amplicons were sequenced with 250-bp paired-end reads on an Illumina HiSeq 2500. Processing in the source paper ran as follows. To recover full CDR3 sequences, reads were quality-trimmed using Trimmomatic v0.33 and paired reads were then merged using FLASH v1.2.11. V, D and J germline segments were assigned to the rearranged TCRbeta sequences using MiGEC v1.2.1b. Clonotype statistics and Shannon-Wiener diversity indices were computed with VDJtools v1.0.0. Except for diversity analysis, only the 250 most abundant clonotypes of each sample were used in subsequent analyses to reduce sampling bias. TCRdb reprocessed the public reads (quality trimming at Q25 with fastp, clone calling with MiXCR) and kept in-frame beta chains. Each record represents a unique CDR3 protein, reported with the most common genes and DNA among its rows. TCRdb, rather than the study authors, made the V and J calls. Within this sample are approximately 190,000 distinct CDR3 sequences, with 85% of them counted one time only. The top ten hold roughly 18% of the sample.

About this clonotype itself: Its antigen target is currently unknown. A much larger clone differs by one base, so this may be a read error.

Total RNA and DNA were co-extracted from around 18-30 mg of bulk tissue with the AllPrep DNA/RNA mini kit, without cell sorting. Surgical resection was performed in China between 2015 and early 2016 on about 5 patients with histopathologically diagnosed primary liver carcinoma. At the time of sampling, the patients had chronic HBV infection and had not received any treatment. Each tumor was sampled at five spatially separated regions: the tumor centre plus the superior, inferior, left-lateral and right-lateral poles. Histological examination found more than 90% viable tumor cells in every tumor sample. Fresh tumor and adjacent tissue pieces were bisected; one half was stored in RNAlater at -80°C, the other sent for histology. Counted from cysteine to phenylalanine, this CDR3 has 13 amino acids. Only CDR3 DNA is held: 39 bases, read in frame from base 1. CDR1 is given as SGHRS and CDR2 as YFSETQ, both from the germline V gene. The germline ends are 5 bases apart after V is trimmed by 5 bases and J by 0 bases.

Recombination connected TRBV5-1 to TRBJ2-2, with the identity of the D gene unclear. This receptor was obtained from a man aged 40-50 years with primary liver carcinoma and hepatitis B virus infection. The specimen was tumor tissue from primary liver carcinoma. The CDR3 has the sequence CASSSANTGELFF. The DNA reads TGCGCCAGCAGTTCCGCGAACACCGGGGAGCTGTTTTTT. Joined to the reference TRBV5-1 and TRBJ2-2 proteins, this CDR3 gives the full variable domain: KAGVTQTPRYLIKTRGQQVTLSCSPISGHRSVSWYQQTPGQGLQFLFEYFSETQRNKGNFPGRFSGRQFSNSRSEMNVSTLELGDSALYLCASSSANTGELFFGEGSRLTVL.